These 32 T cell receptor beta chains came from one sample sequenced in a study of CD8 T cells in Susac syndrome. Reverse transcription of roughly 0.45 to 1 ug RNA used random hexamers. MiXCR, run by TCRdb on the immunoSEQ multiplex PCR reads, gives a single entry per CDR3 protein. The top ten clones hold 0.1% to 0.12% of a sample with around 71,000 distinct CDR3 sequences, nearly 96% of them seen once. What was sequenced was CD4+ T cells from PBMCs. The source of these receptors is a human donor with multiple sclerosis.

CDR3 amino acids: CATSDPEQGRDTQYF. The CDR3 DNA reads TGTGCCACCAGTGACCCTGAGCAGGGTCGCGATACGCAGTATTTT. V is TRBV24-1 and J is TRBJ2-3; a possible D gene is TRBD1 (5 bases). Trimming shortened V by 4 bases and J by 6 bases, and 16 bases separated the two germline ends. This CDR3 has 15 amino acids. Looked up from germline, CDR1 is KGHDR and CDR2 is SFDVKD.

The chain links TRBV12-3 or TRBV12-4 to TRBJ1-1, with 8 positions matching TRBD1. V shed 6 bases and J 12 bases; nucleotides not matched to a gene: 15. This CDR3 is built from 14 residues. The CDR3 spells CASSRGTGGQHTFF. The CDR3 bases are TGTGCCAGCAGCCGTGGGACAGGCGGGCAACATACTTTCTTT.

The V call is TRBV5-1, the J call TRBJ1-1; 7 nucleotides match TRBD1. After removal of 4 bases from V and 3 bases from J, the junction contained 12 bases not matched to a gene. Looked up from germline, CDR1 is SGHRS and CDR2 is YFSETQ. The CDR3 extends over 16 amino acids. CDR3 in amino acids: CASSTMTGMGDTEAFF. Written as DNA, the CDR3 is TGCGCCAGCAGCACGATGACAGGGATGGGCGACACTGAAGCTTTCTTT.

The chain couples TRBV12-3 or TRBV12-4 to TRBJ2-7, with D unresolved. V was trimmed by 2 bases and J by 0 bases, leaving 5 bases between them. The CDR3 runs 13 residues. As DNA, the CDR3 is TGTGCCAGCAGTTTACTCTCCTCCTACGAGCAGTACTTC. Its translation is CASSLLSSYEQYF.

The V and J genes are TRBV9 and TRBJ2-3; TRBD2 matches at 8 bases. V lost 6 bases, J lost 0 bases, and 9 bases stayed unmatched. This CDR3 spans 16 amino acids. Germline CDR1 and CDR2: SGDLS and YYNGEE. CDR3 DNA: TGTGCCAGCACGGACGGGGGGGCCCCGAGCACAGATACGCAGTATTTT. Protein sequence: CASTDGGAPSTDTQYF.

V gene TRBV24-1 combines with J gene TRBJ2-5; 12 bases agree with TRBD2. The CDR3 loop spans 16 amino acids. In germline, CDR1 is KGHDR, CDR2 SFDVKD. V trimming: 5 bases; J trimming: 5 bases; junction bases outside the gene matches: 8. In DNA, the CDR3 is TGTGCCACCAGTGCGTCTAGCGGGGGGGCCGGGGAGACCCAGTACTTC. Its protein product is CATSASSGGAGETQYF.

This rearrangement joins TRBV19 to TRBJ1-6; tentative D call: TRBD1 (5 bases). V dropped 8 bases and J dropped 11 bases, with 19 bases sitting between them. In germline, CDR1 is LNHDA, CDR2 SQIVND (reference sequence). The CDR3 is made up of 14 amino acids. The CDR3 nucleotides read TGTGCCAGTGAACTTGCGTGGGGCTCGACACCCCTCCACTTT. Translation: CASELAWGSTPLHF.

This chain links TRBV6-5 with TRBJ2-5; a weak D match, TRBD1 (5 bases). The CDR3 covers 15 residues. V lost 0 bases to trimming and J lost 3 bases, with 11 bases between them. Germline V gene sequence: CDR1 MNHEY, CDR2 SVGAGI. In DNA, the CDR3 is TGTGCCAGCAGTTACTCGGGGCAGTTGGAAGAGACCCAGTACTTC. Translating gives CASSYSGQLEETQYF.

The J gene is TRBJ1-1, the V gene TRBV29-1; D is ambiguous. The CDR3 has 13 amino acids. Germline V CDR1 and CDR2: SQVTM, ANQGSEA. The germline V and J ends were trimmed by 1 base and 1 base, with 7 bases remaining between them. The CDR3 nucleotides are TGCAGCGTTGAAGGTCAGGCGAACACTGAAGCTTTCTTT. Translation: CSVEGQANTEAFF.

The chain couples TRBV6-2 or TRBV6-3 to TRBJ1-1; no firm D call. The CDR3 runs 15 residues. V shed 0 bases and J shed 5 bases, with 13 bases lying between them. Per germline, CDR1 MNHEY and CDR2 SVGEGT. CDR3 coding DNA: TGTGCCAGCAGTTACTCCGAAGCCGGGTGGACTGAAGCTTTCTTT. Translating it yields CASSYSEAGWTEAFF.

This chain joins TRBV18 and TRBJ1-1; D uncertain. V was clipped by 3 bases and J by 4 bases, with 15 bases between them. The CDR3 runs to 15 residues. CDR1 is KGHSH, CDR2 LQKENI, per germline. CDR3: CASSPLRNRSTEAFF. CDR3 DNA sequence: TGTGCCAGCTCACCCCTCAGGAATCGTTCCACTGAAGCTTTCTTT.

The chain employs TRBV19 and TRBJ1-2; weak D call: TRBD1 (5 bases). CDR3 length equals 14 residues. Trimming stripped 4 bases from V and 2 bases from J, with 11 bases between. Germline lookup yields CDR1 LNHDA and CDR2 SQIVND (reference sequence). CDR3 bases: TGTGCCAGTAGTAGGGGCCAGCTAAACTATGGCTACACCTTC. Amino acids: CASSRGQLNYGYTF.

The CDR3 sequence is CSALAGPSVSYNEQFF. CDR3 in DNA: TGCAGTGCTTTAGCGGGACCCTCCGTATCCTACAATGAGCAGTTCTTC. The chain carries TRBV20-1 and TRBJ2-1; 8 nucleotides match TRBD2. V gave up 5 bases and J gave up 1 base; unmatched junction bases: 10. From germline, CDR1 is DFQATT and CDR2 SNEGSKA (reference sequence). The CDR3 consists of 16 residues.

The chain employs TRBV2 and TRBJ1-2, with D uncertain. CDR3 length equals 11 residues. Trimming took 8 bases from V and 4 from J, leaving 8 bases between them. Germline loops: CDR1 SNHLY, CDR2 FYNNEI. CDR3 residues: CASDTSYGYTF. CDR3 sequence (DNA): TGTGCCAGCGACACTTCCTATGGCTACACCTTC.

This clonotype was recorded once. The V call is TRBV5-1, the J call TRBJ2-7, with TRBD1 as a possible D gene (6 bases). The CDR3 is 15 amino acids. Germline CDR1 SGHRS, CDR2 YFSETQ. Trimming pared 4 bases from V and 5 bases from J, leaving 19 bases between. CDR3 sequence (DNA): TGCGCCAGCAGCCCCTCCTTTGACAGGATCCACGAGCAGTACTTC. Translating it yields CASSPSFDRIHEQYF.

This rearrangement joins TRBV4-2 to TRBJ2-5; unclear D gene. Germline CDR1 LGHNA, CDR2 YNFKEQ. V lost 1 base and J lost 7, with 16 bases in between. The CDR3 runs 15 residues. The CDR3 is CASSQGPQGKGTQYF. The CDR3 DNA sequence: TGTGCCAGCAGCCAAGGTCCTCAAGGGAAGGGGACCCAGTACTTC.

The chain uses TRBV5-1 and TRBJ2-7; D possibly corresponds to TRBD2 (6 bases). Germline loops: CDR1 SGHRS, CDR2 YFSETQ. V shed 4 bases and J shed 4 bases, with 15 bases lying between them. CDR3 length: 14 amino acids. The CDR3 sequence: CASSPGGSGYEQYF. The CDR3 DNA is TGCGCCAGCAGCCCCGGGGGTAGCGGTTACGAGCAGTACTTC.

The gene calls are TRBV29-1 and TRBJ2-7; TRBD1 aligns across 9 bases. Trimming cost V 7 bases and J 7 bases; bases outside gene matches: 11. Looked up from germline, CDR1 is SQVTM and CDR2 is ANQGSEA. The CDR3 is 13 amino acids. CDR3 DNA: TGCAGCGCGATAGCACAGGGGGCAGGAGAGCAGTACTTC. Its translation is CSAIAQGAGEQYF.

Written as DNA, the CDR3 is TGTGCCAGCAGCTTAGGGCAAAGGACAGGGACGAACACTGAAGCTTTCTTT. This codes for CASSLGQRTGTNTEAFF. This chain uses TRBV11-2 with TRBJ1-1; 8 nucleotides match TRBD1. Germline V CDR1 and CDR2: SGHAT, FQNNGV. This CDR3 is built from 17 residues. With V trimmed by 1 base and J by 1 base, 8 bases remained unmatched.

The V gene is TRBV19, the J gene TRBJ2-5; 10 positions agree with TRBD1. Germline V gives CDR1 LNHDA, CDR2 SQIVND (reference sequence). Trimming cost V 4 bases and J 5 bases; bases outside gene matches: 7. The CDR3 totals 15 residues. CDR3 nucleotides: TGTGCCAGTAGTAGAGGACAGGGGGTACTGGAGACCCAGTACTTC. This encodes CASSRGQGVLETQYF. The full variable domain, its missing parts supplied by reference TRBV19 and TRBJ2-5, is DGGITQSPKYLFRKEGQNVTLSCEQNLNHDAMYWYRQDPGQGLRLIYYSQIVNDFQKGDIAEGYSVSREKKESFPLTVTSAQKNPTAFYLCASSRGQGVLETQYFGPGTRLLVL.

The chain combines TRBV18 with TRBJ1-1; 8 nucleotides align to TRBD1. Trimming at V came to 5 bases and at J to 7 bases, leaving 6 bases not matched to a gene. This CDR3 is 13 amino acids long. Germline lookup yields CDR1 KGHSH and CDR2 LQKENI. DNA of the CDR3: TGTGCCAGCTCAATCCGACAGGGGAATGAAGCTTTCTTT. Protein: CASSIRQGNEAFF.

The chain uses TRBV29-1 and TRBJ2-1, with D unclear. Germline V gene data show CDR1 as SQVTM and CDR2 as ANQGSEA. V gave up 4 bases and J gave up 2 bases, with 9 bases separating them. CDR3 size: 13 residues. CDR3 in amino acids: CSVGWSTYNEQFF. CDR3 DNA: TGCAGCGTTGGGTGGTCAACCTACAATGAGCAGTTCTTC.

This clonotype was seen only a few times. The chain recombines TRBV6-1 with TRBJ2-7; 8 bases line up with TRBD1. CDR3 length: 16 amino acids. CDR1 is MNHNS and CDR2 is SASEGT in the germline V gene. The J segment lost 5 bases and the V segment lost 6 bases, leaving 15 bases of the junction unmatched. CDR3 protein: CASSPWGRQGKNEQYF. In DNA, the CDR3 is TGTGCCAGCAGCCCCTGGGGTCGACAGGGGAAGAACGAGCAGTACTTC.

The genes are TRBV3-1 and TRBJ2-3; perhaps TRBD2 as D (6 bases). The germline CDR1 and CDR2 sequences are LGHDT and YNNKEL (reference sequence). Trimming took 1 base from V and 3 from J, leaving 8 bases between them. The CDR3 is 14 amino acids. In DNA, the CDR3 is TGTGCCAGCAGCCAAGGGGGAGGAACAGATACGCAGTATTTT. This translates into CASSQGGGTDTQYF.

This chain uses TRBV29-1 with TRBJ1-4; tentative D call: TRBD1 (6 bases). The CDR3 consists of 13 residues. Germline CDR1 and CDR2: SQVTM and ANQGSEA. Trimming stripped 7 bases from V and 4 bases from J, with 13 bases between. In DNA form, the CDR3 reads TGCAGCGCCGGACGGGGGCTTAATGAAAAACTGTTTTTT. This encodes CSAGRGLNEKLFF.

The genes are TRBV4-1 and TRBJ2-3; the match to TRBD2 covers 9 bases. The germline V gene has CDR1 MGHRA and CDR2 YSYEKL. With V trimmed by 6 bases and J by 5 bases, 9 bases remained unmatched. The CDR3 totals 15 residues. The CDR3 here is CASRVSGGGGDTQYF. CDR3 DNA sequence: TGCGCCAGCAGAGTTAGCGGGGGCGGCGGAGATACGCAGTATTTT.

CDR3: CASSLGTGYADTQYF. CDR3 bases: TGTGCCAGCAGCTTAGGGACAGGGTACGCAGATACGCAGTATTTT. The rearrangement links TRBV7-8 to TRBJ2-3; 8 bases align to TRBD1. The CDR3 consists of 15 residues. The V gene's germline CDR1 is SGHVS and CDR2 FQNEAQ. With 1 base clipped from V and 4 bases from J, the junction kept 4 bases outside the gene matches.

The chain is built from TRBV20-1 and TRBJ1-4; the match to TRBD1 covers 10 bases. Germline CDR1 DFQATT, CDR2 SNEGSKA (reference sequence). Trimming at V came to 6 bases and at J to 5 bases, leaving 0 bases not matched to a gene. The CDR3 covers 12 residues. The CDR3 DNA is TGCAGTGCGGGACAGGGGAATGAAAAACTGTTTTTT. Residues: CSAGQGNEKLFF.

This clonotype was seen only once. The chain couples TRBV4-2 to TRBJ2-5; 9 bases are shared with TRBD1. The germline gives CDR1 LGHNA, CDR2 YNFKEQ. Unmatched junction bases numbered 1, after V lost 3 bases and J lost 2 bases. CDR3 size: 14 residues. CDR3 residues: CASSHGTGQETQYF. CDR3 sequence (DNA): TGTGCCAGCAGCCACGGGACAGGGCAAGAGACCCAGTACTTC.

The chain carries TRBV5-1 and TRBJ2-1; D is possibly TRBD1 (5 bases). The V gene lost 0 bases and the J gene lost 8 bases, with 9 bases spanning the gap. The CDR3 runs 13 residues. Per the germline V gene, CDR1 is SGHRS and CDR2 is YFSETQ. The CDR3 nucleotides read TGCGCCAGCAGCTTGGCAGGGTTCGATGAGCAGTTCTTC. It translates to CASSLAGFDEQFF.

The chain uses TRBV11-2 and TRBJ1-1; 8 bases align to TRBD1. Per the germline V gene, CDR1 is SGHAT and CDR2 is FQNNGV. V lost 8 bases and J lost 1; bases outside the gene matches: 9. The length of the CDR3 is 15 residues. The CDR3 DNA sequence: TGTGCCAGCCGAATTTCCGGGACAGGGAACACTGAAGCTTTCTTT. Protein product: CASRISGTGNTEAFF.

Here the CDR3 DNA reads TGCAGCGTTGATCTCCAGGGAACCGGGGAGCTGTTTTTT. Amino acids: CSVDLQGTGELFF. The V call is TRBV29-1, the J call TRBJ2-2; perhaps TRBD1 as D (5 bases). The V and J ends lost 3 bases and 5 bases respectively, with 10 bases between them. The CDR3 sequence is 13 residues long. The germline V gene encodes CDR1 SQVTM and CDR2 ANQGSEA.